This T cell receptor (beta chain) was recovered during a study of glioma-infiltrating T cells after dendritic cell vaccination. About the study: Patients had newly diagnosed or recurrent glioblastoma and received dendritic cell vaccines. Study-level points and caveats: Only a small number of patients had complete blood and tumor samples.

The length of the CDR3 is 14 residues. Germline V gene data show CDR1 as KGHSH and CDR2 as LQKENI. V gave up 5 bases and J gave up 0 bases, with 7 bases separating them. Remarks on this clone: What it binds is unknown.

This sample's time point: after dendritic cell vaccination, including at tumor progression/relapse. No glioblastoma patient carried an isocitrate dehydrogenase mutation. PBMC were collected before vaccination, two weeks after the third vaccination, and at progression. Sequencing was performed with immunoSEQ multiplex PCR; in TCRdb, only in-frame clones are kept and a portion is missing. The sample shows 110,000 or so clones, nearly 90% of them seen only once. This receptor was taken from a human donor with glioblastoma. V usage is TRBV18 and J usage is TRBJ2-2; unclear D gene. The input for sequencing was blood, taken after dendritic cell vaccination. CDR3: CASSATANTGELFF. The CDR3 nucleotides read TGTGCCAGCTCAGCAACAGCGAACACCGGGGAGCTGTTTTTT.